The present T cell receptor beta chain was sequenced within a study of T cell responses to AZD1222 COVID-19 vaccine. The CDR3 runs 14 residues. V was cut by 6 bases and J by 2 bases, with 14 bases left in between. CDR1 is MDHEN, CDR2 SYDVKM, per germline. General study points: Across the whole spike, CD4 TCRs peaked at regions 160-218 and 743-854.

TCRdb's copy holds only in-frame clones and misses some; the assay was immunoSEQ multiplex PCR. Of over 140,000 clones listed, nearly 95% are singletons. Of note for this clone: Its antigen is still unknown.

Sequences were derived from peripheral blood, sampled 28 days after the second AZD1222 dose. The source is an adult who received the AZD1222 COVID-19 vaccine. This chain links TRBV28 with TRBJ2-7, with D perhaps assigned TRBD1 or TRBD2 (5 bases each). The CDR3 nucleotides are TGTGCCAGCAGCCCTCCGGGACGGACCTACGAGCAGTACTTC. Amino acids: CASSPPGRTYEQYF.